Below are 17 T cell receptor beta chains sequenced from a single sample in a study of cytomegalovirus exposure and HLA in healthy donors. 60 Vbeta and 13 Jbeta primers were used in PCR. Only in-frame clones appear in the TCRdb table, and some are missing; sequencing was by immunoSEQ multiplex PCR. This table holds 110,000 or so clones, about 13% found once. Sequenced input: PBMCs. These TCRs come from a man aged 40-49 years in good health and CMV-seropositive.

The chain uses TRBV10-3 and TRBJ1-1, with a weak D call TRBD1 (6 bases). This CDR3 spans 15 amino acids. Trimming shortened V by 5 bases and J by 2 bases, and 15 bases separated the two germline ends. From germline, CDR1 is ENHRY and CDR2 SYGVKD. The DNA for the CDR3 is TGTGCCATCAGTAGGGACCAGGGGCCAAACACTGAAGCTTTCTTT. Residues: CAISRDQGPNTEAFF.

This clone was recorded a few times. At one end the junction does not follow the germline gene, possibly because of a read error. The chain is built from TRBV29-1 and TRBJ2-5, with D unresolved. CDR3 length equals 11 residues. CDR1 SQVTM and CDR2 ANQGSEA come from the germline V gene. The chain's CDR3 is CNVGWRETQYF. The CDR3 DNA reads as TGCAACGTTGGCTGGCGGGAGACCCAGTACTTC.

V is TRBV12-5 and J is TRBJ1-4; 8 nucleotides line up with TRBD1. With 1 base clipped from V and 5 bases from J, the junction kept 6 bases outside the gene matches. Germline loops: CDR1 LGHNT, CDR2 FRNRAP. This CDR3 is 16 amino acids long. The CDR3: CASGLAGTGRNEKLFF. The DNA for the CDR3 is TGTGCTAGTGGTTTGGCGGGGACAGGTAGAAATGAAAAACTGTTTTTT.

This clone was picked up a small number of times. The V call is TRBV4-3, the J call TRBJ2-7; 14 positions agree with TRBD2. CDR1 and CDR2 (germline): LGHNA, YSLEER. V was pared by 0 bases and J by 4 bases, with 8 bases of the junction left unmatched. The length of the CDR3 is 18 residues. CDR3 residues: CASSQDSWTSGRFYEQYF. The CDR3 nucleotides are TGCGCCAGCAGCCAAGATTCGTGGACTAGCGGGAGGTTTTACGAGCAGTACTTC.

This clone turned up a few times. This rearrangement joins TRBV27 to TRBJ1-2; a weak D match, TRBD1 (6 bases). The germline V gene has CDR1 MNHEY and CDR2 SMNVEV (reference sequence). The CDR3 is 13 residues long. Trimming pared 5 bases from V and 4 bases from J, leaving 11 bases between. The chain's CDR3 is CASSLTGSYGYTF. CDR3 DNA sequence: TGTGCCAGCAGTCTTACAGGGTCCTATGGCTACACCTTC.

This clone occurred many times. The DNA of the CDR3 is TGTGCCAGTAGTGGGACTAGTGACTACAATGAGCAGTTCTTC. Its translation is CASSGTSDYNEQFF. The chain is built from TRBV19 and TRBJ2-1; 8 bases line up with TRBD2. Unmatched junction bases numbered 3, after V lost 5 bases and J lost 3 bases. CDR1 is LNHDA and CDR2 is SQIVND in the germline V gene (reference sequence). This CDR3 is built from 14 residues.

The table lists this clone with a few counts. The CDR3 loop is CAWSMSGGNTIYF. In DNA form, the CDR3 reads TGTGCCTGGAGTATGAGCGGTGGAAACACCATATATTTT. The rearrangement uses TRBV30 and TRBJ1-3; D unresolved. CDR3 size: 13 residues. Per germline, CDR1 GTSNPN and CDR2 SVGIG (reference sequence). Trimming removed 2 bases from V and 3 bases from J, with 8 bases in between.

This chain links TRBV2 with TRBJ2-7, with 10 bases that match TRBD1. V gave up 7 bases and J gave up 3 bases; unmatched junction bases: 6. This CDR3 is 14 amino acids long. Germline V CDR1 and CDR2: SNHLY, FYNNEI. Here the CDR3 DNA reads TGTGCCAGCAAAGGGACAGGGGAGTACTACGAGCAGTACTTC. Encoded protein: CASKGTGEYYEQYF.

V is TRBV27 and J is TRBJ2-3; 7 nucleotides align to TRBD1. This CDR3 region has 14 residues. J was trimmed by 4 bases and V by 6 bases; bases with no gene match: 7. Looked up from germline, CDR1 is MNHEY and CDR2 is SMNVEV (reference sequence). CDR3: CASRKDRLADTQYF. The DNA of the CDR3 is TGTGCCAGCAGAAAGGACAGGTTGGCAGATACGCAGTATTTT.

This clone turned up a few times. CDR3 in DNA: TGTGCCAGCAGTTACTCGGGCTCAGATACGCAGTATTTT. Amino acid sequence: CASSYSGSDTQYF. The chain recombines TRBV6-5 with TRBJ2-3; D unclear. Trimming took off 0 bases at V and 4 bases at J, with 5 bases between the two ends. CDR1 is MNHEY, CDR2 SVGAGI, per germline. The CDR3 runs to 13 residues.

The rearrangement uses TRBV7-7 and TRBJ1-2, with TRBD1 matching 10 bases. From germline, CDR1 is SSHAT and CDR2 FNYEAQ (reference sequence). There are 17 residues in the CDR3. V trimming: 5 bases; J trimming: 0 bases; junction bases outside the gene matches: 9. Here the CDR3 reads CASSERQGATTNYGYTF. CDR3 DNA sequence: TGTGCCAGCAGCGAACGACAGGGGGCGACTACTAACTATGGCTACACCTTC. The full variable domain, rest sourced from reference TRBV7-7 and TRBJ1-2, is GAGVSQSPRYKVTKRGQDVTLRCDPISSHATLYWYQQALGQGPEFLTYFNYEAQPDKSGLPSDRFSAERPEGSISTLTIQRTEQRDSAMYRCASSERQGATTNYGYTFGSGTRLTVV.

Regarding this clone: The missing conserved phenylalanine or tryptophan at the end of this CDR3 makes a read error likely. V usage is TRBV9 and J usage is TRBJ2-2, with D maybe TRBD1 (6 bases). The germline V gene encodes CDR1 SGDLS and CDR2 YYNGEE. Trimming stripped 4 bases from V and 1 base from J, with 11 bases between. This CDR3 comprises 15 residues. The CDR3 loop reads CASSPGTRNTGELFV. CDR3 DNA: TGTGCCAGCAGCCCAGGGACAAGGAACACCGGGGAGCTGTTTGTT.

This clone was observed a handful of times. The V call is TRBV5-4, the J call TRBJ1-2; 12 bases are a match to TRBD1. The V gene's germline CDR1 is SGHNT and CDR2 YYREEE (reference sequence). After removal of 4 bases from V and 6 bases from J, the junction contained 10 bases not matched to a gene. The length of the CDR3 is 16 residues. The DNA of the CDR3 is TGTGCCAGCAGCACAGGGACAGGGGGCCCCATCAATGGCTACACCTTC. Translation: CASSTGTGGPINGYTF.

This clone was seen at least ten times. Mismatch with germline at one junction end may stem from a read error. This chain links TRBV19 with TRBJ2-7, with TRBD1 matching over 11 bases. The CDR3 sequence is 16 residues long. In germline, CDR1 is LNHDA, CDR2 SQIVND (reference sequence). In nucleotides, the CDR3 is TGTGCCAGCAGTATACCCGGCAAGGGACAGGGGGACGAGCAGTACTTC. Its protein product is CASSIPGKGQGDEQYF.

The genes are TRBV6-1 and TRBJ1-2; no clear D. Trimming shortened V by 2 bases and J by 3 bases, and 10 bases separated the two germline ends. CDR1 and CDR2 (germline): MNHNS, SASEGT. This CDR3 comprises 14 residues. The CDR3 DNA sequence: TGTGCCAGCAGTGAAACTCTAGGAGACTATGGCTACACCTTC. This codes for CASSETLGDYGYTF.

V gene TRBV9 combines with J gene TRBJ2-3; 12 bases are a match to TRBD2. Per the germline V gene, CDR1 is SGDLS and CDR2 is YYNGEE. The CDR3 has 16 residues. Trimming at V came to 0 bases and at J to 6 bases, leaving 5 bases not matched to a gene. CDR3 residues: CASSVAWTSGTDTQYF. The CDR3 bases are TGTGCCAGCAGCGTAGCCTGGACTAGCGGGACTGATACGCAGTATTTT.

This chain connects TRBV10-3 to TRBJ2-3, with 9 bases lining up with TRBD2. CDR3 size: 15 residues. Germline assignment: CDR1 ENHRY and CDR2 SYGVKD. J was trimmed by 14 bases and V by 10 bases; bases with no gene match: 22. Here the CDR3 DNA reads TGTGCCACCAACCGCGGACAGACTAGCGGTGGGGGTGGGTATTTT. Translation: CATNRGQTSGGGGYF.